Listed here are 28 T cell receptor beta chains from one sample, sequenced in a study of T cells in Graves' hyperthyroidism and ophthalmopathy. Amplification targeted TCR beta CDR3 regions from RNA transcripts. A set of HTBI primers served as the primers for a first-round RT-PCR of the TCR CDR3. TCRdb recomputed calls from the multiplex PCR reads with MiXCR, one row per CDR3 protein. This repertoire shows about 600,000 distinct CDR3 sequences, about 14% found once; its top ten account for about 6.6%. The sample was blood. The receptors were sampled from a woman aged 18-30 years with Graves' ophthalmopathy.

This clonotype was seen many times. V and J are TRBV19 and TRBJ1-1; D is perhaps TRBD1 (5 bases). Trimming took 9 bases from V and 12 from J, leaving 17 bases between them. Per germline, CDR1 LNHDA and CDR2 SQIVND (reference sequence). There are 11 residues in the CDR3. The CDR3 protein is CASIVGPRTFF. The CDR3 bases are TGTGCCAGCATCGTGGGACCTCGGACTTTCTTT.

This clonotype was observed a handful of times. V gene TRBV6-2 or TRBV6-3 combines with J gene TRBJ2-7; 7 positions agree with TRBD1. Germline values: CDR1 MNHEY, CDR2 SVGEGT. This CDR3 contains 14 residues. The ends lost 6 bases at V and 11 bases at J; junction bases unmatched: 16. Written as DNA, the CDR3 is TGTGCCAGCAGGGAAGGGACAGACCTACGAGTGGAGTACTTC. Translation: CASREGTDLRVEYF.

This clonotype was detected many times. The V gene is TRBV6-1, the J gene TRBJ2-1, with 11 nucleotides matching TRBD1. The CDR3 length is 15 residues. J gave up 7 bases and V 5 bases, and 7 bases lay outside the gene matches. Germline V CDR1 and CDR2: MNHNS, SASEGT. DNA for the CDR3: TGTGCCAGCAGTTATCATGGGACAGGGGGGAATGAGCAGTTCTTC. Translated, it gives CASSYHGTGGNEQFF.

This chain links TRBV6-1 with TRBJ2-5; D not certain. The CDR3 is 13 residues long. The V gene's germline CDR1 is MNHNS and CDR2 SASEGT. Between the trimmed V and J ends, which lost 8 bases and 2 bases, there was a span of 12 bases. CDR3 DNA: TGTGCCAGCCGGCCTCCACGACAAGAGACCCAGTACTTC. Translation: CASRPPRQETQYF.

This clonotype was seen repeatedly, ten times or more. The gene calls are TRBV5-6 and TRBJ1-1; 8 bases fit TRBD1. Germline loops: CDR1 SGHDT, CDR2 YYEEEE. Germline trimming cut 4 bases from V and 1 base from J; bases unmatched to any gene: 9. The CDR3 totals 16 residues. The CDR3 DNA follows: TGTGCCAGCAGCGACAACCGACAGGGGTCGAACACTGAAGCTTTCTTT. It encodes CASSDNRQGSNTEAFF. Drawing the rest from reference TRBV5-6 and TRBJ1-1, the complete variable domain is DAGVTQSPTHLIKTRGQQVTLRCSPKSGHDTVSWYQQALGQGPQFIFQYYEEEERQRGNFPDRFSGHQFPNYSSELNVNALLLGDSALYLCASSDNRQGSNTEAFFGQGTRLTVV.

Ten or more counts support this clonotype. The chain employs TRBV27 and TRBJ1-5, with 7 nucleotides matching TRBD1. CDR3 length: 12 amino acids. CDR1 is MNHEY and CDR2 is SMNVEV in the germline V gene (reference sequence). The ends lost 6 bases at V and 5 bases at J; junction bases unmatched: 1. The chain's CDR3 is CASRTGDQPQHF. The DNA of the CDR3 is TGTGCCAGCAGAACAGGGGATCAGCCCCAGCATTTT.

The table lists this clonotype with a few counts. V and J are TRBV9 and TRBJ2-1; D is undetermined. This CDR3 region has 13 residues. V lost 0 bases and J lost 3, with 4 bases in between. Germline assignment: CDR1 SGDLS and CDR2 YYNGEE. The CDR3 reads CASSVGYYNEQFF. The CDR3 DNA sequence: TGTGCCAGCAGCGTAGGGTACTACAATGAGCAGTTCTTC.

The V and J genes are TRBV5-1 and TRBJ1-4; D remains ambiguous. Germline CDR1 is SGHRS and CDR2 is YFSETQ. There are 15 residues in the CDR3. V was cut by 0 bases and J by 8 bases, with 14 bases left in between. In nucleotides, the CDR3 is TGCGCCAGCAGCTTGGTGGAGGGCGCAGGCGAAAAACTGTTTTTT. It encodes CASSLVEGAGEKLFF.

Ten or more counts support this clonotype. The chain recombines TRBV11-3 with TRBJ1-1, with 9 nucleotides matching TRBD1. The V and J ends lost 3 bases and 12 bases, in that order; junction bases with no gene match: 8. The CDR3 runs to 13 residues. Germline loops: CDR1 SGHNT, CDR2 YENEEA. The CDR3 DNA is TGTGCCAGCAGCTTCCGACAGGGGGATGTGACTTTCTTT. This gives the protein CASSFRQGDVTFF.

This clonotype was observed at least ten times. The chain has TRBV27 and TRBJ2-3, with D perhaps given as TRBD1 or TRBD2 (5 bases each). V lost 6 bases and J 0 bases, leaving 13 bases between the germline ends. Germline loops: CDR1 MNHEY, CDR2 SMNVEV (reference sequence). This CDR3 comprises 15 residues. The CDR3 DNA is TGTGCCAGCAGGCCCCAGGGAGTGAGCACAGATACGCAGTATTTT. Translating it yields CASRPQGVSTDTQYF.

The J gene is TRBJ2-1, the V gene TRBV20-1, with D uncertain. Trimming pared 3 bases from V and 6 bases from J, leaving 6 bases between. The CDR3 length is 11 residues. CDR1 and CDR2 from the germline V gene are DFQATT and SNEGSKA (reference sequence). CDR3 sequence (DNA): TGCAGTGCTAGTTGGGTCAATGAGCAGTTCTTC. Translation gives CSASWVNEQFF.

This clonotype has ten or more counts. The gene calls are TRBV2 and TRBJ1-2; D is uncertain. CDR3 length: 13 amino acids. The germline gives CDR1 SNHLY, CDR2 FYNNEI. Deletions cut 8 bases from V and 5 bases from J, with 15 bases between. CDR3 in DNA: TGTGCCAGCCTCAGAAGTGCGCGGTATGGCTACACCTTC. Translating it yields CASLRSARYGYTF.

In this sample, this clonotype turned up many times. The chain is built from TRBV13 and TRBJ2-7; 10 bases match TRBD2. This CDR3 is 16 amino acids long. V lost 5 bases and J lost 2; bases outside the gene matches: 9. CDR1 is PRHDT and CDR2 is FYEKMQ in the germline V gene (reference sequence). The CDR3 here is CASSLTSGFRTYEQYF. DNA for the CDR3: TGTGCCAGCAGCCTGACTAGCGGGTTCCGTACCTACGAGCAGTACTTC.

Ten or more counts support this clonotype. This chain uses TRBV12-3 or TRBV12-4 with TRBJ2-7; 7 bases match TRBD2. J gave up 6 bases and V 0 bases, and 11 bases lay outside the gene matches. This CDR3 comprises 16 residues. CDR3 protein: CASSLAGSTSVSEQYF. DNA for the CDR3: TGTGCCAGCAGTTTAGCGGGGTCCACTAGCGTCTCCGAGCAGTACTTC.

This clonotype has just a few counts. This chain joins TRBV20-1 and TRBJ1-1; 11 nucleotides line up with TRBD1. CDR3 length: 15 residues. CDR1 is DFQATT, CDR2 SNEGSKA, per germline (reference sequence). Losses at the gene ends were 4 bases for V and 3 bases for J; bases not matched to a gene: 7. CDR3 residues: CSAKLDRGRDTEAFF. The CDR3 DNA is TGCAGTGCTAAATTGGACAGGGGGCGAGACACTGAAGCTTTCTTT.

V is TRBV12-3 or TRBV12-4 and J is TRBJ2-1; TRBD2 might be the D (5 bases). Deletions cut 2 bases from V and 10 bases from J, with 6 bases between. The CDR3 has 11 amino acids. The CDR3 DNA sequence: TGTGCCAGCAGTTTAAGGGAGGAGCAGTTCTTC. It is translated as CASSLREEQFF.

In its sample, this clonotype was seen many times. This chain uses TRBV28 with TRBJ1-4; no definite D call. V dropped 2 bases and J dropped 8 bases, with 12 bases sitting between them. The germline CDR1 and CDR2 sequences are MDHEN and SYDVKM. This CDR3 is 14 amino acids long. In DNA form, the CDR3 reads TGTGCCAGCAGTTTAGCAGGACTCCGGGAAAAACTGTTTTTT. Protein: CASSLAGLREKLFF.

The chain joins TRBV12-5 to TRBJ2-1; 8 bases agree with TRBD1. J gave up 5 bases and V 0 bases, and 15 bases lay outside the gene matches. CDR3 length: 19 amino acids. Germline loops: CDR1 LGHNT, CDR2 FRNRAP. The CDR3 loop reads CASGLVASRGRPVDNEQFF. CDR3 nucleotides: TGTGCTAGTGGTTTGGTGGCCTCCAGGGGGCGGCCAGTAGACAATGAGCAGTTCTTC.

This clonotype has just a few counts. CDR3 in amino acids: CASSSGTDTGELFF. The CDR3 region has the DNA TGCGCCAGCAGCTCGGGGACAGACACCGGGGAGCTGTTTTTT. The chain carries TRBV5-1 and TRBJ2-2; 7 nucleotides match TRBD1. This CDR3 has 14 residues. Germline V CDR1 and CDR2: SGHRS, YFSETQ. The V and J ends lost 3 bases and 3 bases, in that order; junction bases with no gene match: 2.

The chain combines TRBV19 with TRBJ2-1; 12 bases are a match to TRBD2. CDR1 LNHDA and CDR2 SQIVND come from the germline V gene (reference sequence). The CDR3 spans 15 residues. Trimming took 4 bases from V and 7 from J; bases not matched to a gene: 5. The CDR3 protein is CASSTTGTSGNEQFF. DNA of the CDR3: TGTGCCAGTAGTACTACCGGGACTAGCGGGAATGAGCAGTTCTTC.

This clonotype came up many times. The chain has TRBV24-1 and TRBJ2-3; 14 bases match TRBD2. CDR1 is KGHDR, CDR2 SFDVKD, per germline. The CDR3 is 19 amino acids. The V segment lost 0 bases and the J segment 9 bases; nucleotides outside the gene matches: 13. In DNA, the CDR3 is TGTGCCACCAGTGATTTGCAGGGTAGCGGGACTAGCGGGAGTGCGACGCAGTATTTT. Its translation is CATSDLQGSGTSGSATQYF.

This clonotype was found many times. This CDR3 reads CASSPLGIPTQYF. CDR3 bases: TGTGCCAGCAGCCCCCTGGGGATTCCGACCCAGTACTTC. V gene TRBV7-8 combines with J gene TRBJ2-5; no reliable D call. Germline CDR1 reads SGHVS; CDR2 reads FQNEAQ. V lost 5 bases and J 7 bases, leaving 14 bases between the germline ends. The CDR3 consists of 13 residues.

The rearrangement links TRBV19 to TRBJ1-4; TRBD1 might be the D (5 bases). Germline V gene data show CDR1 as LNHDA and CDR2 as SQIVND (reference sequence). The CDR3 extends over 14 amino acids. Trimming left V 2 bases short and J 7 bases short, with 11 bases between. The CDR3 region has the DNA TGTGCCAGTAGTATACCGGCAGGGTCTGAAAAACTGTTTTTT. It yields the protein CASSIPAGSEKLFF.

This clonotype was counted ten times or more. This chain links TRBV15 with TRBJ1-1; tentatively, D is TRBD1 (6 bases). V lost 0 bases to trimming and J lost 3 bases, with 20 bases between them. This CDR3 comprises 18 residues. From germline, CDR1 is LNHNV and CDR2 YYDKDF (reference sequence). CDR3 in amino acids: CATSRDLAGTNGDTEAFF. Here the CDR3 DNA reads TGTGCCACCAGCAGAGATCTCGCCGGGACAAACGGCGACACTGAAGCTTTCTTT.

This clonotype was seen many times. J is TRBJ1-1 and V is TRBV28, with 7 bases fitting TRBD1. The germline V gene encodes CDR1 MDHEN and CDR2 SYDVKM. CDR3 length equals 16 residues. Unmatched junction bases numbered 20, after V lost 6 bases and J lost 10 bases. CDR3 residues: CASSPPNRGHTKGAFF. The CDR3 nucleotides read TGTGCCAGCAGCCCACCTAACAGGGGTCACACGAAGGGAGCTTTCTTT.

With regard to this clonotype: A much larger clonotype is one base distant, so this may be a read error. CDR3 loop: CASTLEVRSTEASF. The CDR3, as DNA: TGCGCCAGCACCTTGGAGGTTCGGAGCACTGAAGCTTCCTTT. This chain links TRBV5-1 with TRBJ1-1, with D unclear. The CDR3 runs to 14 residues. The germline CDR1 and CDR2 sequences are SGHRS and YFSETQ.

This clonotype was counted ten times or more. V gene TRBV6-2 or TRBV6-3 combines with J gene TRBJ1-2; 10 nucleotides line up with TRBD1. Germline CDR1 is MNHEY and CDR2 is SVGEGT. Trimming at V came to 6 bases and at J to 2 bases, leaving 3 bases not matched to a gene. CDR3 size: 14 residues. The CDR3 reads CASRMTGGNYGYTF. DNA for the CDR3: TGTGCCAGCAGGATGACAGGGGGCAACTATGGCTACACCTTC.

This clonotype has ten or more counts. V usage is TRBV20-1 and J usage is TRBJ2-7; D is possibly TRBD2 (6 bases). The ends were cut back, 0 bases at V and 1 base at J, with 16 bases in the middle. This CDR3 is 16 amino acids long. Germline CDR1 reads DFQATT; CDR2 reads SNEGSKA (reference sequence). CDR3 sequence: CSARDGPFGTSYEQYF. CDR3 coding DNA: TGCAGTGCTAGAGATGGTCCGTTCGGGACTTCCTACGAGCAGTACTTC.